The rows below give T cell receptor beta chains drawn from one sample of a study of cytomegalovirus exposure and HLA in healthy donors. This table comes from immunoSEQ multiplex PCR, and its TCRdb copy is limited to in-frame clones, with some not included. The sample comprises around 90,000 clones, about 80% of which are singletons, and approximately 10% rests with the top ten. Sequencing input: PBMCs. The source is a human donor in good health. CDR3s include the opening cysteine and the closing phenylalanine or tryptophan. D genes are given only for firm matches. Part of the rows lack a size; the others show once, few, many or a class for expanded clones.

J gene	clone size	D gene	V gene	CDR3 DNA	CDR3 protein
TRBJ2-1	-	TRBD2	TRBV5-1	TGCGCCAGCAGCTATACAGCGGGGGGAGTAGGGGAGCAGTTCTTC	CASSYTAGGVGEQFF
TRBJ2-7	-	-	TRBV9	TGTGCCAGCAGCGTGGGCGGACTTTCCGGGGTCTACGAGCAGTACTTC	CASSVGGLSGVYEQYF
TRBJ2-3	large	-	TRBV11-2	TGTGCCAGCAGCTTCTACTATGATACGCAGTATTTT	CASSFYYDTQYF
TRBJ2-7	few	TRBD2	TRBV9	TGTGCCAGCAGCGGACTAGCGGGGGGGGGAGAGCAGTACTTC	CASSGLAGGGEQYF
TRBJ2-7	-	TRBD1	TRBV19	TGTGCCAGTAAGGACAGGGGGTCCTACGAGCAGTACTTC	CASKDRGSYEQYF
TRBJ2-2	-	-	TRBV6-5	TGTGCCAGCAGCTCTACCACCGGGGAGCTGTTTTTT	CASSSTTGELFF
TRBJ1-5	-	-	TRBV15	TGTGCCACCAGCAGGACCGACTATAGCAATCAGCCCCAGCATTTT	CATSRTDYSNQPQHF
TRBJ1-4	-	-	TRBV7-8	TGTGCCAGCAGCTTAGGGAGGGCTAATGAAAAACTGTTTTTT	CASSLGRANEKLFF
TRBJ2-5	-	TRBD2	TRBV5-1	TGCGCCAGCAGCCGCCAAGCCAGCGGGGGGGCGGAGACCCAGTACTTC	CASSRQASGGAETQYF
TRBJ2-7	-	-	TRBV19	TGTGCCAGTATCAGATGTCCAGGGCCGTTCGAGCAGTACTTC	CASIRCPGPFEQYF
TRBJ2-7	once	-	TRBV2	TGTGCCAGCACCGGAGGTACAGGGTCCCTCGAGCAGTACTTC	CASTGGTGSLEQYF